This entry is about one T cell receptor (beta chain). This record belongs to a study of identifying expanded T cells in peripheral blood. Only in-frame clones appear in the TCRdb table, and some are missing; sequencing was by immunoSEQ multiplex PCR. The data contain roughly 100,000 clones, around 89% of them singletons. CDR1 MGHDK and CDR2 SYGVNS come from the germline V gene. Trimming stripped 4 bases from V and 2 bases from J, with 7 bases between. CDR3 length equals 13 residues. The chain has TRBV25-1 and TRBJ2-3; D remains unclear. The TCR originated in a person aged 18 to 75 in good health. Sequencing was carried out using blood. CDR3 residues: CASSAPLTDTQYF. CDR3 coding DNA: TGTGCCAGCAGTGCGCCCCTCACAGATACGCAGTATTTT.